These 19 T cell receptor beta chains were all obtained from the same sample, sequenced in a study of blood T cells in healthy people across ages. A second PCR of about 6 to 12 cycles used a sample-barcoded 5' primer and a J-beta primer mix. TCRdb reprocessed the 5' RACE reads via MiXCR and lists one record per CDR3 protein. The sample shows roughly 1.7 million distinct CDR3 sequences, approximately 32% of them seen only once. The specimen sequenced was blood. Every receptor here comes from a woman in her 30s in good health.

In regard to this clonotype: At one end the junction does not follow the germline gene, possibly because of a read error. The chain uses TRBV7-3 and TRBJ2-1, with D hard to call. Germline V CDR1 and CDR2: SGHTA, FQGTGA. CDR3 size: 13 residues. CDR3 loop: CACSLWGSNEQFF. In DNA, the CDR3 is TGTGCCTGCAGCTTATGGGGATCCAATGAGCAGTTCTTC.

V is TRBV4-2 and J is TRBJ2-1; TRBD1 might be the D (6 bases). With 0 bases removed from V and 8 bases from J, the gap between germline ends came to 17 bases. Germline V lookup: CDR1 LGHNA, CDR2 YNFKEQ. The CDR3 contains 16 residues. CDR3 residues: CASSQEPGAPSYEQFF. Written as DNA, the CDR3 is TGTGCCAGCAGCCAAGAACCAGGGGCGCCTTCTTATGAGCAGTTCTTC.

This clonotype occurred a few times. In DNA form, the CDR3 reads TGCGCCAGCAGCCAAGGAGGACTAGCCGTCTACGAGCAGTACTTC. Translating gives CASSQGGLAVYEQYF. V is TRBV4-1 and J is TRBJ2-7, with 8 bases fitting TRBD2. With 1 base clipped from V and 3 bases from J, the junction kept 5 bases outside the gene matches. This CDR3 is built from 15 residues. CDR1 and CDR2 from the germline V gene are MGHRA and YSYEKL.

This clonotype was counted a few times. This chain uses TRBV5-1 with TRBJ2-5; no clear D gene. This CDR3 has 13 amino acids. V was clipped by 3 bases and J by 0 bases, with 6 bases between them. Germline assignment: CDR1 SGHRS and CDR2 YFSETQ. For the CDR3, the DNA is TGCGCCAGCAGCTCCCTAGACCAAGAGACCCAGTACTTC. This sequence encodes CASSSLDQETQYF.

This clonotype showed up many times. The V and J genes are TRBV12-3 or TRBV12-4 and TRBJ2-1; D ambiguous. V was pared by 6 bases and J by 10 bases, with 13 bases between. The CDR3 is 12 amino acids. For the CDR3, the DNA is TGTGCCAGCAGCCCACTATGGTCGGAGCAGTTCTTC. Protein product: CASSPLWSEQFF.

CDR3 sequence (DNA): TGTGCCAGCAGTTCTATGACAGGGGGCTACGAGCAGTACTTC. Protein: CASSSMTGGYEQYF. The chain has TRBV6-6 and TRBJ2-4; 9 nucleotides agree with TRBD1. The DNA end favors TRBJ2-7, so the J call may be wrong. CDR1 and CDR2 from the germline V gene are MNHNY and SVGAGI (reference sequence). This CDR3 contains 14 residues.

The chain is built from TRBV28 and TRBJ2-7; no clear D. Germline assignment: CDR1 MDHEN and CDR2 SYDVKM. The CDR3 runs to 12 residues. V lost 2 bases and J lost 10, with 12 bases in between. CDR3 sequence: CASSLVSSPQYF. As DNA, the CDR3 is TGTGCCAGCAGTTTAGTCAGCTCCCCCCAGTACTTC.

This rearrangement joins TRBV15 to TRBJ2-1; D gene unclear. This CDR3 has 14 residues. Per germline, CDR1 LNHNV and CDR2 YYDKDF (reference sequence). Trimming removed 4 bases from V and 7 bases from J, with 14 bases in between. The CDR3, as DNA: TGTGCCACCAGCACCACCCTCATTGGGAATGAGCAGTTCTTC. Translating gives CATSTTLIGNEQFF.

A few counts support this clonotype. The gene calls are TRBV30 and TRBJ2-6; D is perhaps TRBD1 (5 bases). CDR1 is GTSNPN and CDR2 is SVGIG in the germline V gene (reference sequence). The CDR3 is made up of 15 amino acids. The ends were cut back, 7 bases at V and 0 bases at J, with 13 bases in the middle. CDR3 amino acids: CASDAQGSGANVLTF. The CDR3 DNA is TGTGCCTCCGACGCTCAGGGCTCTGGGGCCAACGTCCTGACTTTC.

The J gene is TRBJ2-7, the V gene TRBV4-1, with D maybe TRBD2 (5 bases). CDR3 size: 14 residues. V dropped 3 bases and J dropped 4 bases, with 13 bases sitting between them. In germline, CDR1 is MGHRA, CDR2 YSYEKL. CDR3 sequence: CASSQAEGSYEQYF. CDR3 sequence (DNA): TGCGCCAGCAGCCAGGCTGAGGGCTCTTACGAGCAGTACTTC.

The chain links TRBV6-1 to TRBJ1-5; D perhaps matches TRBD1 (5 bases). The CDR3 has 17 residues. The V and J ends lost 4 bases and 3 bases respectively, with 19 bases between them. Germline assignment: CDR1 MNHNS and CDR2 SASEGT. The CDR3 sequence is CASSVRTGDPFNQPQHF. CDR3 DNA sequence: TGTGCCAGCAGTGTAAGGACGGGGGACCCATTCAATCAGCCCCAGCATTTT.

The chain employs TRBV12-3 or TRBV12-4 and TRBJ2-7; 9 bases match TRBD1. Trimming at V came to 5 bases and at J to 5 bases, leaving 10 bases not matched to a gene. There are 15 residues in the CDR3. CDR3 residues: CASSGAGTGIHEQYF. The DNA for the CDR3 is TGTGCCAGCAGTGGAGCCGGGACAGGGATCCACGAGCAGTACTTC.

This chain connects TRBV7-3 to TRBJ2-1; 9 bases match TRBD2. With 4 bases clipped from V and 7 bases from J, the junction kept 11 bases outside the gene matches. Germline V lookup: CDR1 SGHTA, CDR2 FQGTGA. The CDR3 runs to 16 residues. CDR3 loop: CASSSTGTSLMNEQFF. The CDR3 region has the DNA TGTGCCAGCAGCTCCACCGGGACTAGCCTAATGAATGAGCAGTTCTTC.

The rearrangement uses TRBV5-6 and TRBJ1-1, with D hard to call. Trimming took off 4 bases at V and 0 bases at J, with 19 bases between the two ends. The CDR3 contains 17 residues. CDR1 is SGHDT, CDR2 YYEEEE, per germline. The CDR3 DNA reads TGTGCCAGCAGCACCTACCGTAGGGAGCGGGTGAACACTGAAGCTTTCTTT. Translating it yields CASSTYRRERVNTEAFF.

This clonotype has only a few counts. The V and J genes are TRBV9 and TRBJ1-2; maybe TRBD1 (5 bases). Germline V gene data show CDR1 as SGDLS and CDR2 as YYNGEE. The CDR3 covers 16 residues. Trimming cost V 0 bases and J 8 bases, with 20 bases left between them. The CDR3 DNA reads TGTGCCAGCAGCGTAGAAGGGGCAGGGATGACTGAAGGCTACACCTTC. This gives the protein CASSVEGAGMTEGYTF.

A single count supports this clonotype. The genes are TRBV3-1 and TRBJ2-3; either TRBD1 or TRBD2 may supply D (6 bases each). Trimming left V 1 base short and J 3 bases short, with 17 bases between. The CDR3 totals 17 residues. In germline, CDR1 is LGHDT, CDR2 YNNKEL (reference sequence). CDR3 residues: CASSQGVLWGATDTQYF. The CDR3 region has the DNA TGTGCCAGCAGCCAAGGGGTCCTGTGGGGGGCAACAGATACGCAGTATTTT.

V is TRBV4-2 and J is TRBJ1-1; D unclear. Germline V gene sequence: CDR1 LGHNA, CDR2 YNFKEQ. V lost 0 bases, J lost 1 base, and 15 bases lay in between. The CDR3 runs 17 residues. CDR3: CASSQESRKAWNTEAFF. Written as DNA, the CDR3 is TGTGCCAGCAGCCAAGAAAGTCGGAAAGCCTGGAACACTGAAGCTTTCTTT.

This clonotype was picked up one time. The genes are TRBV10-1 and TRBJ2-1, with D perhaps assigned TRBD1 or TRBD2 (6 bases each). Per the germline V gene, CDR1 is WNHNN and CDR2 is SYGVQD (reference sequence). CDR3 length: 16 residues. Deletions cut 6 bases from V and 0 bases from J, with 15 bases between. The CDR3 protein is CASSIQGGVSYNEQFF. Here the CDR3 DNA reads TGCGCCAGCAGCATACAGGGCGGGGTCTCCTACAATGAGCAGTTCTTC.

This clonotype was picked up one time. The chain combines TRBV7-6 with TRBJ2-3; the D is unclear. Germline V lookup: CDR1 SGHVS, CDR2 FNYEAQ. V lost 1 base and J lost 0, with 8 bases in between. This CDR3 has 15 amino acids. The CDR3 DNA follows: TGTGCCAGCAGCTTAGAGCCGACTAGCACAGATACGCAGTATTTT. It specifies CASSLEPTSTDTQYF. Drawing the rest from reference TRBV7-6 and TRBJ2-3, the complete variable domain is GAGVSQSPRYKVTKRGQDVALRCDPISGHVSLYWYRQALGQGPEFLTYFNYEAQQDKSGLPNDRFSAERPEGSISTLTIQRTEQRDSAMYRCASSLEPTSTDTQYFGPGTRLTVL.